A single sample is the source of the 9 T cell receptor beta chains below, sequenced in a study of T cell repertoires in cytomegalovirus infection. Their antigens remain unidentified. TCRdb called the reads again in MiXCR, with one record for every CDR3 protein. The sample consists of approximately 730,000 distinct CDR3 sequences, 30% to 35% of them appearing once. The sample in question was cultured PBMCs, obtained from culture after CMV antigen stimulation. These receptors were collected from a human donor in good health (CMV status not recorded). Some clones in this sample may be carry-over from other donors' samples.

Points on this clonotype: The CDR3 does not close with the conserved phenylalanine or tryptophan, likely indicating a read error. The chain joins TRBV7-6 to TRBJ2-3; possible D gene TRBD2, 6 bases. Per germline, CDR1 SGHVS and CDR2 FNYEAQ. The CDR3 runs to 16 residues. Deletions cut 2 bases from V and 0 bases from J, with 12 bases between. The CDR3: CASSLTPGTSTDTQYY. In DNA, the CDR3 is TGTGCCAGCAGCTTAACCCCCGGGACTAGCACAGATACGCAGTATTAT.

This clonotype was detected only a few times. The V and J genes are TRBV20-1 and TRBJ1-4; 8 bases are a match to TRBD1. Per germline, CDR1 DFQATT and CDR2 SNEGSKA (reference sequence). The junction had 6 bases not matched to a gene; V was cut back by 5 bases and J by 7 bases. This CDR3 spans 13 amino acids. CDR3 DNA: TGCAGTGCTTCGACAGGGGTGGGTGAAAAACTGTTTTTT. Translation: CSASTGVGEKLFF.

The chain joins TRBV2 to TRBJ1-4; D might be TRBD1 (5 bases). V lost 5 bases to trimming and J lost 1 base, with 11 bases between them. This CDR3 region has 15 residues. The germline CDR1 and CDR2 sequences are SNHLY and FYNNEI. CDR3 amino acids: CASSPAGITNEKLFF. In nucleotides, the CDR3 is TGTGCCAGCAGTCCTGCAGGGATAACTAATGAAAAACTGTTTTTT.

This clonotype was seen at least ten times. The J gene is TRBJ1-1, the V gene TRBV6-1; no firm D call. The ends were cut back, 0 bases at V and 0 bases at J, with 11 bases in the middle. Germline V gene lookup returns CDR1 MNHNS and CDR2 SASEGT. This CDR3 region has 16 residues. The CDR3 region is CASSEAVWGLNTEAFF. The CDR3 coding sequence is TGTGCCAGCAGTGAAGCCGTTTGGGGATTGAACACTGAAGCTTTCTTT.

This clonotype was observed many times. The chain couples TRBV7-2 to TRBJ1-6; D gene ambiguous. Germline assignment: CDR1 SGHTA and CDR2 FQGNSA. This CDR3 region has 15 residues. V lost 3 bases to trimming and J lost 4 bases, with 10 bases between them. CDR3 sequence (DNA): TGTGCCAGCAGCTTTGGGCCGGATTATAATTCACCCCTCCACTTT. This gives the protein CASSFGPDYNSPLHF.

The gene calls are TRBV12-3 or TRBV12-4 and TRBJ1-5; no clear D gene. This CDR3 region has 14 residues. Trimming left V 3 bases short and J 7 bases short, with 13 bases between. CDR3 loop: CASSFNGPGQPQHF. CDR3 sequence (DNA): TGTGCCAGCAGTTTTAACGGGCCCGGACAGCCCCAGCATTTT.

The sample holds a few counts of this clonotype. The chain combines TRBV19 with TRBJ2-1, with TRBD2 identical over 13 bases. Germline CDR1 reads LNHDA; CDR2 reads SQIVND (reference sequence). V shed 6 bases and J 6 bases; nucleotides not matched to a gene: 2. This CDR3 comprises 14 residues. CDR3 amino acids: CASSGTSGANEQFF. The CDR3 DNA reads as TGTGCCAGTAGCGGGACTAGCGGGGCCAATGAGCAGTTCTTC.

This clonotype has just a few counts. V usage is TRBV7-2 and J usage is TRBJ1-4; D is ambiguous. This CDR3 spans 12 amino acids. Trimming cost V 1 base and J 16 bases, with 13 bases left between them. The V gene's germline CDR1 is SGHTA and CDR2 FQGNSA. Written as DNA, the CDR3 is TGTGCCAGCAGCTTAGAAGGTCAGAAAGAGTTTTTT. It yields the protein CASSLEGQKEFF.

This chain uses TRBV7-8 with TRBJ1-2, with 9 bases that match TRBD1. Germline trimming cut 2 bases from V and 5 bases from J; bases unmatched to any gene: 3. Germline CDR1 SGHVS, CDR2 FQNEAQ. The CDR3 length is 14 residues. The chain's CDR3 is CASSLRQGGYGYTF. For the CDR3, the DNA is TGTGCCAGCAGCTTAAGACAGGGGGGATATGGCTACACCTTC. Looking up the rest from reference TRBV7-8 and TRBJ1-2 gives the full variable domain: GAGVSQSPRYKVAKRGQDVALRCDPISGHVSLFWYQQALGQGPEFLTYFQNEAQLDKSGLPSDRFFAERPEGSVSTLKIQRTQQEDSAVYLCASSLRQGGYGYTFGSGTRLTVV.